The clone carrying this T cell receptor beta chain ranks as medium-sized. The data originate from a study of CD4 and CD8 cells across lung adenocarcinoma regions. After removal of 3 bases from V and 4 bases from J, the junction contained 5 bases not matched to a gene. The germline V gene encodes CDR1 MNHNS and CDR2 SASEGT. The CDR3 has 14 amino acids. Samples came from patients with localized non-small cell lung adenocarcinoma. TCRdb reprocessed the PCR reads with MiXCR, giving one entry per CDR3 protein. The table lists about 3,700 distinct CDR3 sequences, 55% to 60% of them singletons. The clonotype originates from a female donor with lung adenocarcinoma. The CD4 and CD8 labels of this study may be unreliable. The gene calls are TRBV6-1 and TRBJ1-1; TRBD1 matches 7 bases. Sequencing was carried out using CD4+ T cells from the margin of a lung tumor. The CDR3 region is CASSETGRGTEAFF. The DNA for the CDR3 is TGTGCCAGCAGTGAGACAGGGAGGGGCACTGAAGCTTTCTTT.